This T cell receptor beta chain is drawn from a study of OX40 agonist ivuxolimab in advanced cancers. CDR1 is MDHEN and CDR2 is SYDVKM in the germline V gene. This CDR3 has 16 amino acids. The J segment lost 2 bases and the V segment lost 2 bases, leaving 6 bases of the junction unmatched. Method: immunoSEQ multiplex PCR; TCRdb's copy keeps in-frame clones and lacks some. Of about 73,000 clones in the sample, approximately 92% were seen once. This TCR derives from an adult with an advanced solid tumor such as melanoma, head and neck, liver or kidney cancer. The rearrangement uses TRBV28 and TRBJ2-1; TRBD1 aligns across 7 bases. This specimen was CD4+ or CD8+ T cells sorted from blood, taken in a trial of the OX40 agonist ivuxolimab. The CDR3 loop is CASSLLTGFPYNEQFF. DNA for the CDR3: TGTGCCAGCAGTTTACTGACAGGGTTCCCCTACAATGAGCAGTTCTTC.